The 19 T cell receptor beta chains listed next were all sequenced from one sample in a study of T cells after yellow fever vaccination (dated by TCRdb to the late 2010s). The treatment or condition label for this specimen denotes: live attenuated yellow fever vaccine strain. Library preparation employed 5' RACE. The sample was run on an Illumina HiSeq 2500. The public reads were run again by TCRdb, first through fastp at Q25 and then through MiXCR, and only productive beta chains were kept. For every CDR3 protein sequence, its rows merge into one entry that carries the most common genes and DNA. Across this sample there are under 600,000 distinct CDR3 sequences, with 20% to 25% seen only once. Clones ranked in the top ten supply about 16% of the sample. This specimen was PBMCs, taken less than 25 days after the first yellow fever vaccination. These receptors were obtained from a man in his late teens or twenties who received the YFV17D yellow fever vaccine.

This clonotype has just one count. The rearrangement joins TRBV12-3 or TRBV12-4 to TRBJ1-2, with 8 bases matching TRBD1. V dropped 5 bases and J dropped 1; count of bases not matched to a gene: 9. This CDR3 has 16 residues. CDR3 sequence reads: CASSPQDRDFNYGYTF. CDR3 nucleotides: TGTGCCAGCAGTCCTCAGGACAGGGACTTTAACTATGGCTACACCTTC.

This clonotype came up a few times. The CDR3 here is CASVKERGEETQYF. The CDR3 bases are TGTGCCAGCGTTAAGGAGCGGGGGGAAGAGACCCAGTACTTC. V gene TRBV2 combines with J gene TRBJ2-5, with 9 bases lining up with TRBD2. The ends lost 8 bases at V and 3 bases at J; junction bases unmatched: 7. CDR1 is SNHLY and CDR2 is FYNNEI in the germline V gene. The CDR3 spans 14 residues.

The chain uses TRBV18 and TRBJ1-1; D unclear. This CDR3 is built from 16 residues. CDR1 is KGHSH and CDR2 is LQKENI in the germline V gene. Deletions cut 3 bases from V and 0 bases from J, with 14 bases between. The CDR3 is CASSPSEDLMNTEAFF. The DNA of the CDR3 is TGTGCCAGCTCACCTTCGGAGGATTTAATGAACACTGAAGCTTTCTTT.

This clonotype was counted between two and nine times. The CDR3 bases are TGTGCCAGCTCACCACCCCCTAGCGGGGGCTTTAGCTCCTACGAGCAGTACTTC. Protein: CASSPPPSGGFSSYEQYF. V is TRBV18 and J is TRBJ2-7; 10 nucleotides line up with TRBD2. The CDR3 length is 18 residues. From germline, CDR1 is KGHSH and CDR2 LQKENI. The J segment lost 0 bases and the V segment lost 0 bases, leaving 8 bases of the junction unmatched.

A few counts support this clonotype. This chain joins TRBV28 and TRBJ2-3; D is possibly TRBD1 or TRBD2 (7 bases each). The CDR3 loop spans 16 amino acids. Trimming pared 7 bases from V and 1 base from J, leaving 18 bases between. The germline V gene has CDR1 MDHEN and CDR2 SYDVKM. CDR3 in amino acids: CASTPQGGFGTDTQYF. For the CDR3, the DNA is TGTGCCAGCACCCCTCAGGGGGGGTTCGGCACAGATACGCAGTATTTT.

This chain joins TRBV19 and TRBJ2-5; TRBD1 matches at 10 bases. Germline V gene lookup returns CDR1 LNHDA and CDR2 SQIVND (reference sequence). The V gene end was trimmed by 5 bases and the J gene end by 5 bases; junction bases not matched to a gene: 8. This CDR3 is 15 amino acids long. The DNA for the CDR3 is TGTGCCAGTAGTCGCCGGGACAGGGGTGACGAGACCCAGTACTTC. Translation: CASSRRDRGDETQYF.

This clonotype was seen only a few times. The rearrangement links TRBV2 to TRBJ2-3; TRBD1 aligns across 7 bases. The CDR3 runs 13 residues. The germline gives CDR1 SNHLY, CDR2 FYNNEI. The V segment lost 8 bases and the J segment 1 base; nucleotides outside the gene matches: 3. As DNA, the CDR3 is TGTGCCAGCGCCGGACAGGGCACAGATACGCAGTATTTT. Protein sequence: CASAGQGTDTQYF.

The CDR3 reads CASSLTLGAYEKLFF. In DNA, the CDR3 is TGTGCCAGCAGCTTAACACTGGGGGCGTATGAAAAACTGTTTTTT. This chain links TRBV11-2 with TRBJ1-4; D possibly corresponds to TRBD1 (6 bases). This CDR3 is built from 15 residues. CDR1 is SGHAT, CDR2 FQNNGV, per germline. Between the trimmed V and J ends, which lost 2 bases and 6 bases, there was a span of 13 bases.

The J gene is TRBJ2-1, the V gene TRBV7-2; 7 bases line up with TRBD2. Trimming cost V 5 bases and J 8 bases; bases outside gene matches: 9. CDR1 is SGHTA and CDR2 is FQGNSA in the germline V gene. The CDR3 has 14 residues. CDR3 coding DNA: TGTGCCAGCAGCCAGCGGACTAGTATCCATGAGCAGTTCTTC. It is translated as CASSQRTSIHEQFF.

This clonotype has a count of ten or more. V gene TRBV7-2 combines with J gene TRBJ1-4; no firm D call. The V end was cut by 6 bases, the J end by 13 bases, with 21 bases between. This CDR3 spans 14 amino acids. Germline V gene lookup returns CDR1 SGHTA and CDR2 FQGNSA. The CDR3 reads CASRRQALMKRLFF. As DNA, the CDR3 is TGTGCCAGCAGGAGACAAGCTTTAATGAAAAGACTGTTTTTT.

This clonotype was detected a few times. The rearrangement uses TRBV20-1 and TRBJ1-4; D not resolved. Trimming stripped 5 bases from V and 4 bases from J, with 8 bases between. Per germline, CDR1 DFQATT and CDR2 SNEGSKA (reference sequence). The CDR3 sequence is 12 residues long. CDR3 sequence reads: CSAGANNEKLFF. The CDR3 nucleotides are TGCAGTGCTGGCGCCAATAATGAAAAACTGTTTTTT.

CDR3 sequence reads: CASSGSGPYNSPLHF. DNA of the CDR3: TGTGCCAGCAGCGGTTCGGGTCCTTATAATTCACCCCTCCACTTT. V is TRBV14 and J is TRBJ1-6, with no clear D. The CDR3 consists of 15 residues. Germline CDR1 reads SGHDN; CDR2 reads FVKESK. V was clipped by 5 bases and J by 4 bases, with 12 bases between them.

The V and J genes are TRBV27 and TRBJ2-1; 7 bases are a match to TRBD2. CDR3 size: 12 residues. CDR1 MNHEY and CDR2 SMNVEV come from the germline V gene (reference sequence). The J segment lost 8 bases and the V segment lost 8 bases, leaving 6 bases of the junction unmatched. The CDR3 is CASCTRGDEQFF. For the CDR3, the DNA is TGTGCCAGCTGTACTCGGGGGGATGAGCAGTTCTTC.

The J gene is TRBJ2-5, the V gene TRBV11-1; no reliable D call. V lost 2 bases to trimming and J lost 9 bases, with 10 bases between them. Germline values: CDR1 SGHAT, CDR2 FQDESV (reference sequence). The CDR3 is 12 residues long. The CDR3 nucleotides read TGTGCCAGCAGCTTACTTTCATCGGCCCAGTACTTC. Translated: CASSLLSSAQYF.

This clonotype showed up just a few times. This chain's CDR3 is CASSLTRGLADEQFF. CDR3 sequence (DNA): TGTGCCAGCAGCTTAACGAGGGGACTAGCGGATGAGCAGTTCTTC. The chain joins TRBV7-3 to TRBJ2-1; 11 bases line up with TRBD2. CDR1 SGHTA and CDR2 FQGTGA come from the germline V gene. V dropped 0 bases and J dropped 8; count of bases not matched to a gene: 3. The CDR3 totals 15 residues.

The chain couples TRBV19 to TRBJ1-1; D might be TRBD1 (6 bases). Germline V gene lookup returns CDR1 LNHDA and CDR2 SQIVND (reference sequence). V was shortened by 6 bases and J by 8 bases, with 10 bases between the two germline ends. The CDR3 spans 11 residues. The CDR3 DNA reads as TGTGCCAGTAGCTCAGGGGCAGAAGCTTTCTTT. It yields the protein CASSSGAEAFF.

This clonotype has more than one count but fewer than ten. The chain uses TRBV12-3 or TRBV12-4 and TRBJ1-5, with 7 bases aligning to TRBD1. This CDR3 has 13 residues. V trimming: 10 bases; J trimming: 2 bases; junction bases outside the gene matches: 5. This CDR3 is CATQGEGNQPQHF. CDR3 nucleotide sequence: TGTGCCACCCAGGGGGAGGGCAATCAGCCCCAGCATTTT.

This clonotype was picked up a small number of times. The gene calls are TRBV7-9 and TRBJ1-5; D remains unclear. Germline CDR1 is SEHNR and CDR2 is FQNEAQ (reference sequence). CDR3 length: 16 residues. Deletions cut 1 base from V and 4 bases from J, with 14 bases between. As DNA, the CDR3 is TGTGCCAGCAGCTTAGACGGAGAGTTGTGGAATCAGCCCCAGCATTTT. It translates to CASSLDGELWNQPQHF.

This clonotype came up a few times. The chain links TRBV9 to TRBJ2-3; possible D gene TRBD2, 6 bases. CDR1 and CDR2 from the germline V gene are SGDLS and YYNGEE. Trimming removed 0 bases from V and 4 bases from J, with 9 bases in between. This CDR3 is 14 amino acids long. Here the CDR3 reads CASSVGWGADTQYF. In DNA form, the CDR3 reads TGTGCCAGCAGCGTAGGGTGGGGGGCAGATACGCAGTATTTT.